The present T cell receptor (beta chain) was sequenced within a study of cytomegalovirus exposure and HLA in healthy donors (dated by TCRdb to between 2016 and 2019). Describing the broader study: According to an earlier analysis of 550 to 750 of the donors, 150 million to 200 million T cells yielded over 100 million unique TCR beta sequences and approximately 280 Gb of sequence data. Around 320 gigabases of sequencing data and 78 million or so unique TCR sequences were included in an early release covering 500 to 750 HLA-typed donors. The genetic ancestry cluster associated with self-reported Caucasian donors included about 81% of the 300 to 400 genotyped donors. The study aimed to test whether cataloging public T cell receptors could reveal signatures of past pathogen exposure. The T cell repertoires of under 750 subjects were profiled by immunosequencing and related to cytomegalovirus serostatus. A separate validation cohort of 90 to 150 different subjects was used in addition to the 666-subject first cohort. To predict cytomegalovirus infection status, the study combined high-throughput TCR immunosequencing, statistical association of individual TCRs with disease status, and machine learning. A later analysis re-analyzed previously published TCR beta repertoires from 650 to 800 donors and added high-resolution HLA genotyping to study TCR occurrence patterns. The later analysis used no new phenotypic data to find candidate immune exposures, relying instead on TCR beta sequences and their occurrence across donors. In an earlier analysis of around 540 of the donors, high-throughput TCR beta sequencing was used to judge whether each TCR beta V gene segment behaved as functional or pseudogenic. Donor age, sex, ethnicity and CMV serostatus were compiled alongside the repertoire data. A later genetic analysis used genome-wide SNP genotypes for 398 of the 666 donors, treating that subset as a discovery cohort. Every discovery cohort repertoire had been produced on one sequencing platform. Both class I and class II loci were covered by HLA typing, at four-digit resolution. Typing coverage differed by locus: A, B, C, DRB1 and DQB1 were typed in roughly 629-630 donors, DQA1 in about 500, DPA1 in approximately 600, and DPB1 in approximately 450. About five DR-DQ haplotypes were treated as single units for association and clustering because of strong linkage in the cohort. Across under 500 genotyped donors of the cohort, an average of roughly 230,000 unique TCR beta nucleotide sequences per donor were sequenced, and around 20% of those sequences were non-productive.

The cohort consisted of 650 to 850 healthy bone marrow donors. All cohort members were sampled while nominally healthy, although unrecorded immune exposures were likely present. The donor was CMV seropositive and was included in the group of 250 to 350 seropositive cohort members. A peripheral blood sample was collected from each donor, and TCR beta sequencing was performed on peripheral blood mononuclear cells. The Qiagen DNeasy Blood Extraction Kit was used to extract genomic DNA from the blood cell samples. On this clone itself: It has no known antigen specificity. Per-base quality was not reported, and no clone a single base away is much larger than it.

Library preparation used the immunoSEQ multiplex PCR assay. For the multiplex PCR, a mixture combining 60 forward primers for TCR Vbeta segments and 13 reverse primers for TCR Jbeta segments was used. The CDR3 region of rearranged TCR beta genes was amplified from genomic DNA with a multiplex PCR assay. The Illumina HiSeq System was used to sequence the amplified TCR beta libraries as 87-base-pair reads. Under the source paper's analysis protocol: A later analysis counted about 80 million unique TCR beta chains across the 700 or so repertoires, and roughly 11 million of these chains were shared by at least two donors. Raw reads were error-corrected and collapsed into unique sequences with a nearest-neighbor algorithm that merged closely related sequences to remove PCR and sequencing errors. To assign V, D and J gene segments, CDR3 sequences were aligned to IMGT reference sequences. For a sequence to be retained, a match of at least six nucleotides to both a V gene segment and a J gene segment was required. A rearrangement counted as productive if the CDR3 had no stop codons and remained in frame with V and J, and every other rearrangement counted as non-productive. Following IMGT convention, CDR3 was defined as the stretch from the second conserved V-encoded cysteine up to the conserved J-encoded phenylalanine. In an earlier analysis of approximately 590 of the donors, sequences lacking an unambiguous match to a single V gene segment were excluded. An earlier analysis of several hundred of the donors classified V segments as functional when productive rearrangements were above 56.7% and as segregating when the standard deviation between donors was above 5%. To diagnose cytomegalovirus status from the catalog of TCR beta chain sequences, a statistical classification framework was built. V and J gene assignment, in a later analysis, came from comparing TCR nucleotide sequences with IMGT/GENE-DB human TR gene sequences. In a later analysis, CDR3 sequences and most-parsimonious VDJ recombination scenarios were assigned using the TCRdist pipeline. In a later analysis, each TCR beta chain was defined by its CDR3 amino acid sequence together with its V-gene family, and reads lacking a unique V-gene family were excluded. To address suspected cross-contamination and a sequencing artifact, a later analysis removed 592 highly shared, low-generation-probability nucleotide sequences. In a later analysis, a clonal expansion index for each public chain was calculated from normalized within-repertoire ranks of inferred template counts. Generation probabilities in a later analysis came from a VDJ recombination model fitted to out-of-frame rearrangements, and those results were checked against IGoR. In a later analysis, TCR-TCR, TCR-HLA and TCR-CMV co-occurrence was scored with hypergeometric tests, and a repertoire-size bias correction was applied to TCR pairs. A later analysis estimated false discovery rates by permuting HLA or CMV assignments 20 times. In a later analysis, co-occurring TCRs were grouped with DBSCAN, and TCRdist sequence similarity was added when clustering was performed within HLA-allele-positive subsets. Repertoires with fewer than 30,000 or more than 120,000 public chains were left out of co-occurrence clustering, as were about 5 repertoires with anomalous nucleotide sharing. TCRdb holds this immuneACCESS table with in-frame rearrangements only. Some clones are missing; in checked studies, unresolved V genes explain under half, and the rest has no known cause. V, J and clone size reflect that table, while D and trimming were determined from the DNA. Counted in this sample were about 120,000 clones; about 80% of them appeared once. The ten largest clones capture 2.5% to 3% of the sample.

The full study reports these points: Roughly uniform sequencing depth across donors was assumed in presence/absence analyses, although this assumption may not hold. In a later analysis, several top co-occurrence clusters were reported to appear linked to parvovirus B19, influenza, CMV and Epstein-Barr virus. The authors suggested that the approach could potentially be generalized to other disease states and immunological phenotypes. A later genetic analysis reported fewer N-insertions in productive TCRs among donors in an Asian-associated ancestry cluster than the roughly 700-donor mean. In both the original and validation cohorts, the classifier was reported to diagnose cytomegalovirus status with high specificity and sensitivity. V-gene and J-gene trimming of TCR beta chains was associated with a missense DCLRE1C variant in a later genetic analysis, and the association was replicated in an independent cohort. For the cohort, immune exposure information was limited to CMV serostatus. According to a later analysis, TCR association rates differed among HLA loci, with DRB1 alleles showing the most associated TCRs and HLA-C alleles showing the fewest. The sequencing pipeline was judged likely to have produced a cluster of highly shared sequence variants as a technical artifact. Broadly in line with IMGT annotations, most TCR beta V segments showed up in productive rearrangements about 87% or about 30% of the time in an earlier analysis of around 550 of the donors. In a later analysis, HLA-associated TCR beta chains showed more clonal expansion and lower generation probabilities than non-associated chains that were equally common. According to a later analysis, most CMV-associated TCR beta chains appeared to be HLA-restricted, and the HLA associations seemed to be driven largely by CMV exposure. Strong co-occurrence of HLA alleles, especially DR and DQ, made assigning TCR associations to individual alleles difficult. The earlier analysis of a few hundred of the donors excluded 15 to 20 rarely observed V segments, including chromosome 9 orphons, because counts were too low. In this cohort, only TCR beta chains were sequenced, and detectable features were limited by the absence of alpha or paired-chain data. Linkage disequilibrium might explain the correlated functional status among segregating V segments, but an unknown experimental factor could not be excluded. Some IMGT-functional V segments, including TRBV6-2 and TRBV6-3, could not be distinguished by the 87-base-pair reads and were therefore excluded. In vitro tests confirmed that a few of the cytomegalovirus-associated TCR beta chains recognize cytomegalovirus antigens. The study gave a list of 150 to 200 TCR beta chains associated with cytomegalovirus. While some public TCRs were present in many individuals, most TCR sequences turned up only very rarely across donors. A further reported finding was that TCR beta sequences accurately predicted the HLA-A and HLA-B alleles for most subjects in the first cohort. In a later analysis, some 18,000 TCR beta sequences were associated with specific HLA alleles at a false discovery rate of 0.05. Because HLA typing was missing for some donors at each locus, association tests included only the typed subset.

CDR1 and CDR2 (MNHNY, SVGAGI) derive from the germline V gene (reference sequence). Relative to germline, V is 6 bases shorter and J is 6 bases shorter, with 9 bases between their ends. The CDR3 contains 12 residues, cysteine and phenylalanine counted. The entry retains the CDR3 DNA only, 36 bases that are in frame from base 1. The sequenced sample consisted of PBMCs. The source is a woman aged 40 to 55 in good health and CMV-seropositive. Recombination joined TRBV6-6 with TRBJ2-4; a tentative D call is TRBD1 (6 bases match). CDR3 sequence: CASSTQGNIQYF. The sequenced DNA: TGTGCCAGCAGCACACAGGGAAACATTCAGTACTTC.